What follows describes a single T cell receptor beta chain. This sample was taken from a study of blood T cell repertoires in COVID-19. Assay used: immunoSEQ multiplex PCR; TCRdb lists only in-frame clones, some missing. The sample lists roughly 280,000 clones; 89% were seen once. Germline CDR1 and CDR2: SGHRS and YFSETQ. This CDR3 has 16 residues. V lost 4 bases and J 1 base, leaving 15 bases between the germline ends. The source is a man aged 50 to 59 with acute or convalescent COVID-19. The chain links TRBV5-1 to TRBJ1-5; D is ambiguous. Material: peripheral blood. The CDR3 loop is CASSPGFTESNQPQHF. The CDR3 DNA reads TGCGCCAGCAGCCCAGGCTTTACAGAGAGCAATCAGCCCCAGCATTTT.